Given below is one T cell receptor beta chain in context. This clonotype was detected ten times or more. This receptor's antigen is unknown. The input lacks base qualities; no much larger clone sits a single base away. Measured from the cysteine to the phenylalanine, the CDR3 is 14 residues long. Just CDR3 DNA is preserved here, 42 bases in frame from base 1. CDR1 is given as LNHNV and CDR2 as YYDKDF, both from the germline V gene (reference sequence). Trimming costs V 2 bases and J 3 bases, and their ends lie 10 bases apart. Amplification of TCR beta CDR3 regions was carried out from RNA transcripts. A first-round RT-PCR of the TCR CDR3 used the HTBI primer set with the Qiagen OneStep RT-PCR kit. Libraries were constructed in a second round of multiplex PCR, after which size selection and purification were carried out. Sequencing of the libraries was done on an Illumina HiSeq2000 using paired-end 100 bp reads. Per the source publication's procedure: SOAPnuke was used to process the raw data, with reads discarded if the reads contained adapters or uncalled bases, had a mean Phred below 15, or lacked an exact constant-primer or identifier match. COPE v1.2.5 was used to merge high-quality paired reads, and clonotypes were defined as unique nucleotide sequences. Clonotypes were aligned to IMGT TRBV, TRBD and TRBJ reference segments using MiTCR v1.1. Analysis was restricted to V-J combinations with a frequency above 0.0001, which covered about 99% of repertoires. A TCS score was defined as the ratio of F50 (clonal expansion) to E x V (chaos), with BLOSUM62-based TCRdist applied between CDR3 peptides within each V-J. Welch's t-statistics and random forest reduced around 550 V-J features to 13, which were used in a naive Bayes classifier (R e1071). TCRdb reprocessed the public reads (quality trimming at Q25 with fastp, clone calling with MiXCR) and kept in-frame beta chains. Entries are consolidated by CDR3 protein sequence, retaining the most common genes and DNA. TCRdb assigned the V and J calls; the authors' analysis was not used. Recorded for this sample are about 640,000 distinct CDR3 sequences; about a fifth of them occurred a single time. Roughly a third of the sample is held by the ten biggest clonotypes.

Ophthalmopathy patients had moderately to severely active disease, with a Clinical Activity Score of 3 or more, a NOSPECS grade of 4 or more, and a disease duration of less than 3 months. The study excluded patients with uncontrolled infections, other autoimmune diseases, pregnancy or lactation. Diagnoses relied on clinical symptoms, serum thyroxine and TRAb, thyroid ultrasound and orbital computed tomography. Ficoll-Paque density gradient centrifugation was used to isolate PBMCs from about 10 ml of fresh peripheral blood. Total RNA was extracted using Trizol reagent, and RNA quality was assessed on an Agilent 2100 Bioanalyzer. The data stem from a study of T cells in Graves' hyperthyroidism and ophthalmopathy (dated by TCRdb to the late 2010s). Study-wide context: Peripheral blood was collected at initial diagnosis, before any treatment. To identify TCR V-J signatures that set the groups apart, the researchers used a discovery cohort of about a hundred patients, made up of approximately 43 with Graves' ophthalmopathy and 57 with stable Graves' hyperthyroidism. An independent validation cohort of under 20 hyperthyroidism patients and about 15 patients who later progressed to ophthalmopathy tested prospective prediction of ophthalmopathy. The approximately 90 discovery patients were divided at random into training and test sets in a 7:3 ratio. Thyroid tissue and blood T-cell repertoires from six or seven Graves' hyperthyroidism patients were also compared in the study. After sampling, hyperthyroidism patients received methimazole starting at 30 mg daily, and ophthalmopathy patients received high-dose intravenous methylprednisolone. The paper reports TCR Vbeta CDR3 sequencing of more than 120 peripheral blood samples: approximately 43 ophthalmopathy, about 75 hyperthyroidism and approximately 17 progressor patients.

The research as a whole found: A model built on a 13 V-J signature distinguished ophthalmopathy from stable hyperthyroidism, reaching around 90% sensitivity and around 81% specificity in cross-validation and 80%/75% in testing. During validation, the model predicted progression to ophthalmopathy a median of approximately six months ahead of onset, with more than 60% sensitivity and almost 75% specificity. No statistical method was used to set the sample size in advance, and investigators knew the group allocation. Most expanded thyroid clonotypes (frequency above 0.001) were also found in blood, which suggests that blood repertoires may mirror thyroid immune responses.

Here the chain combines TRBV15 and TRBJ1-1, with the D gene not clear enough to name. What was sequenced was blood. This sequence originates from a young man with Graves' ophthalmopathy. The CDR3 corresponds to CATSRFTTDTEAFF. The nucleotides read TGTGCCACCAGCAGATTTACGACTGACACTGAAGCTTTCTTT. Beyond the CDR3, the reference TRBV15 and TRBJ1-1 genes provide the residues; the full variable domain reads: DAMVIQNPRYQVTQFGKPVTLSCSQTLNHNVMYWYQQKSSQAPKLLFHYYDKDFNNEADTPDNFQSRRPNTSFCFLDIRSPGLGDTAMYLCATSRFTTDTEAFFGQGTRLTVV.